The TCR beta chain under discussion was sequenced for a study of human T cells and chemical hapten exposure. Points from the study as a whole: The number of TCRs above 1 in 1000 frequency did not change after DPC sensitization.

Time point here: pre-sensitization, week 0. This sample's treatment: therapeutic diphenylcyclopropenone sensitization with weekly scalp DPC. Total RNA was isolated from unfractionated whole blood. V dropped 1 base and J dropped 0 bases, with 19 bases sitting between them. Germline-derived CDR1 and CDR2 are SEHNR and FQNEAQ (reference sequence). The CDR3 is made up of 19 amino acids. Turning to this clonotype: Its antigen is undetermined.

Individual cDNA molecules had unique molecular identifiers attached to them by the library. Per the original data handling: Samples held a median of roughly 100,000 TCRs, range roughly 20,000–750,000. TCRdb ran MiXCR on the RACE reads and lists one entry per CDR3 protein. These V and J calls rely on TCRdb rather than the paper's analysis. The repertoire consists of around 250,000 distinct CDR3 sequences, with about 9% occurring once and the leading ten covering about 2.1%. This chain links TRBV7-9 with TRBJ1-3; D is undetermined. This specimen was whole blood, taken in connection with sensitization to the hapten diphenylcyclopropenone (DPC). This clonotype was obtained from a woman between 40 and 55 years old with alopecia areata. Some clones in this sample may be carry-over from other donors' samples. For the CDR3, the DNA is TGTGCCAGCAGCTTAGATCGGGTGCTGTCGTATAACTCTGGAAACACCATATATTTT. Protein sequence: CASSLDRVLSYNSGNTIYF.